This T cell receptor beta chain came from a study of blood T cells in healthy people across ages (dated by TCRdb to about 2015). As for the study more broadly: In model experiments, template switching captured roughly one uniquely barcoded TCR beta cDNA molecule for every two T cells. To avoid experimental bias, donors of different ages were distributed randomly across sequencing lanes. The donors were divided into four age groups: young (average about 16 years), middle-aged (around 41), aged (about 60) and long-lived (about 84). Two additional independent replicas of 1 million unique cDNA reads from the same blood draw were analyzed for two donors (one aged 18 to 30 and one aged 80 or older). Using deep sequencing normalized with unique cDNA molecular identifiers, the study measured how TCR beta repertoire diversity changes with age.

Study-level results and caveats: Compared with the aged group, the long-lived group had more naive CD4+ T cells, fewer expanded clones and increased TCR diversity, suggesting age selection. Total diversity estimates from one million sequenced T cells were considered lower bounds and underestimates. Observed TCR beta diversity correlated strongly with the percentage of naive T cells measured by flow cytometry. Because donor CMV infection status was unknown, age-related changes in expanded clonotypes were potentially confounded. Bulk unsorted PBMC profiling prevented conclusive comparison of naive and antigen-experienced compartments. As age increased, observed TCR beta diversity per million T cells dropped in a roughly linear way, and a significant reduction was already evident by age 40.

The donors were under 40 Caucasian individuals from Russia, aged roughly 6 to 100 years, who were systemically healthy. Around 10 milliliters of peripheral blood were collected from each donor into EDTA-treated Vacutainer tubes. Ficoll-Paque density-gradient centrifugation was used to isolate PBMCs, with at least 6 million per sample. Trizol reagent was used to extract total RNA from PBMCs, with at least 6 micrograms per sample. The percentages of naive CD45RAhigh/CD27high T cells were determined by flow cytometry on a PBMC aliquot from every donor. The library was made by 5' RACE. Instrument on record: Illumina HiSeq 2500. The second PCR ran for roughly 7 to 11 cycles and used a J-beta primer mix along with a sample-barcoded 5' primer. A unique molecular identifier was introduced onto each TCR beta cDNA molecule by a template-switch 5' adaptor carrying 12 random nucleotides. Each sample yielded at least 2.5 million CDR3-containing paired-end reads. First-strand cDNA synthesis was performed from all RNA using the Mint cDNA synthesis kit, with priming by a TRBC-specific oligonucleotide. All cDNA was treated with uracil-DNA glycosylase and then went through a first 18-cycle PCR with the universal primers M1SS and BC2_uni_R. The authors processed their data as follows. Each sample was normalized by randomly selecting 1 million high-quality reads, each carrying a distinct molecular identifier. Instead of being binned into consensus sequences, reads with shared molecular identifiers were discarded. MiTCR, with a Q25 quality threshold and the strictest error-elimination algorithm, was used for CDR3 identification, clonotype clustering and error correction. A nonparametric unseen species model with Euler transformation was used to estimate a lower bound on total TCR beta diversity. TCRdb trimmed public reads at Q25 via fastp, called clones via MiXCR and kept in-frame beta chains. Each entry is one CDR3 protein sequence, shown with its most common DNA and genes. TCRdb, not the original authors, processed these V and J calls. The sample table shows about 1.1 million distinct CDR3 sequences, and approximately 38% are seen once. The biggest ten clones account for about an eighth of the sample.

Comments on this clonotype: There is no known antigen for this receptor. Nothing much larger sits one base from this clone, and base qualities are not available.

Compared with germline, V lacks 5 bases and J lacks 0 bases; bases without a gene match: 8. Its CDR3 holds 16 amino acids, cysteine through phenylalanine. Left in the record is the CDR3 DNA by itself, 48 bases read in frame from the first base. This TCR came from a young man in good health. The chain uses TRBV12-3 or TRBV12-4 and TRBJ1-2; 8 central nucleotides agree with TRBD1. Sequences were obtained from blood. The DNA sequence is as follows: TGTGCCAGCAGTCTAGACAGGGGCTACACTAACTATGGCTACACCTTC. Its translation reads: CASSLDRGYTNYGYTF.